This TCR beta chain was sequenced in a study of blood T cell repertoires in COVID-19. Across the study: The United States, Italy and Spain supplied acute and convalescent COVID-19 samples.

CDR1 and CDR2 from the germline V gene are MDHEN and SYDVKM. The V gene lost 8 bases and the J gene lost 0 bases, with 11 bases spanning the gap. This CDR3 contains 14 residues. Source study methods: Reference gene primer amplification in the assay estimated nucleated cell counts. The table came from immunoSEQ multiplex PCR; TCRdb's copy has only in-frame clones and leaves some out. That table supplies the V and J calls and clone size; D and trimming were determined from the DNA. This table holds 190,000 or so clones, around 86% found once. The V gene is TRBV28, the J gene TRBJ1-3; D is ambiguous. Sequencing was done on a sample of peripheral blood. This sequence originates from a man in his forties or fifties with active or convalescent COVID-19. CDR3: CASVSFFSGNTIYF. The CDR3 coding sequence is TGTGCCAGCGTCTCGTTCTTCTCTGGAAACACCATATATTTT.